This TCR beta chain was profiled in a study of blood T cell repertoires in COVID-19. About the study: COVID-19 samples collected from the United States, Italy and Spain covered acute and convalescent phases. PBMCs, B-cell-depleted T cells, or T cells provided the cDNA or gDNA that made up the material.

Authors' processing steps: Reference gene primer amplification gave estimated nucleated cell counts. Using immunoSEQ multiplex PCR, the repertoire was profiled, and TCRdb retains in-frame clones only, with some absent. D and trimming come from the DNA, and the V and J calls and clone size come from that table. The sample lists around 200,000 clones, roughly 89% occurring once. The V gene's germline CDR1 is KGHSH and CDR2 LQKENI. The trim removed 1 base at V and 0 bases at J, leaving 5 bases unmatched. The CDR3 consists of 16 residues. The rearrangement uses TRBV18 and TRBJ1-2, with 7 bases fitting TRBD1. Sequencing input: peripheral blood. The origin of this receptor is a man aged 35-49 years with acute or convalescent COVID-19. This chain's CDR3 is CASSPRDRASNYGYTF. As DNA, the CDR3 is TGTGCCAGCTCACCACGGGACAGAGCCTCTAACTATGGCTACACCTTC.